This TCR beta chain derives from a study of OX40 agonist ivuxolimab in advanced cancers. Data came from immunoSEQ multiplex PCR; TCRdb stores just in-frame clones and leaves some out. The table records some 84,000 clones, 80% to 90% of them present only once. The specimen was CD4+ or CD8+ T cells sorted from blood, collected in a trial of the OX40 agonist ivuxolimab. The origin of this receptor is an adult with an advanced solid tumor such as melanoma, head and neck, liver or kidney cancer.

The CDR3 loop reads CASSRGLAGGDTQYF. CDR3 nucleotide sequence: TGTGCCAGCAGCCGCGGACTAGCGGGAGGGGATACGCAGTATTTT. The chain couples TRBV4-2 to TRBJ2-3; TRBD2 aligns across 15 bases. Looked up from germline, CDR1 is LGHNA and CDR2 is YNFKEQ. Unmatched junction bases numbered 2, after V lost 4 bases and J lost 6 bases. CDR3 length: 15 residues.